This T cell receptor beta chain was documented in a study of T-cell reconstitution after alpha-beta-depleted transplantation in children. Unique molecular identifiers were used in preparing the TCRbeta library. TCRdb passed the PCR reads through MiXCR, listing each CDR3 protein once. The data contain about a million distinct CDR3 sequences, around 30% of them singletons. This clonotype has a handful of counts. Its antigen is not known. Findings of the study overall: About two months after transplant, alpha-beta T cells reportedly came from several hundred expanded graft clones. After transplant, high TCRbeta diversity at day 60 in some patients arose from surviving recipient T cells and thymic progenitors. Newly produced T cells mostly provided counts and TCRbeta diversity after one year, as hyperexpanded clones declined.

The sequencing here drew on PBMCs, mostly from graft donor cells, taken 360 days after TCRalphabeta/CD19-depleted stem cell transplant. The receptor was derived from a boy under three years old who had a stem cell transplant for SCID, so the T cells may come from the graft donor.

CDR3 protein: CASSLRQSTRGNTEAFF. The CDR3 DNA sequence: TGTGCCAGCAGCTTAAGGCAGTCGACCAGGGGGAACACTGAAGCTTTCTTT. The rearrangement uses TRBV7-3 and TRBJ1-1, with D possibly being TRBD1 (6 bases). The CDR3 totals 17 residues. V was clipped by 1 base and J by 1 base, with 16 bases between them. Germline V gene lookup returns CDR1 SGHTA and CDR2 FQGTGA.